This TCR beta chain was captured in a study of blood T cell repertoires in COVID-19. Study as a whole: The analysed material was cDNA or gDNA that came from T cells, B-cell-depleted T cells, or PBMCs.

The CDR3 totals 15 residues. Germline lookup yields CDR1 SGHTA and CDR2 FQGNSA. The V end was cut by 5 bases, the J end by 1 base, with 14 bases between. Authors' methods: From reference gene primer amplification, estimates of nucleated cell counts were derived. Profiling relied on immunoSEQ multiplex PCR, and the TCRdb table lists in-frame clones only, not all of them. That table furnishes V, J and clone size, whereas the DNA furnished D and trimming. The table has around 130,000 clones, about 88% seen once. Sequenced material: peripheral blood. This sequence was found in a man aged 45-60 years with active COVID-19. This rearrangement joins TRBV7-2 to TRBJ2-5, with D unclear. The CDR3 spells CASSPEVSRQETQYF. The CDR3 DNA reads TGTGCCAGCAGCCCGGAAGTTAGCCGCCAAGAGACCCAGTACTTC.